This TCR beta chain was identified in a study of blood T cell repertoires in COVID-19. The overall study: The analysed material was cDNA or gDNA that came from T cells, B-cell-depleted T cells, or PBMCs.

The germline V gene encodes CDR1 GTSNPN and CDR2 SVGIG (reference sequence). Trimming cost V 4 bases and J 3 bases; bases outside gene matches: 3. This CDR3 is built from 14 residues. As originally analysed: Reference gene primer amplification gave estimated nucleated cell counts. Sequenced by immunoSEQ multiplex PCR; TCRdb stores in-frame clones only, minus some. V, J and clone size are those of that table, while D and trimming were read from the DNA. The sample holds 95,000 to 150,000 clones, 85% to 90% seen once. This clonotype originated in a man older than 75 with acute or convalescent COVID-19. The chain recombines TRBV30 with TRBJ2-3, with 11 nucleotides matching TRBD1. Specimen: peripheral blood. This chain's CDR3 is CAWIGDRGTDTQYF. As DNA, the CDR3 is TGTGCCTGGATCGGGGACAGGGGGACAGATACGCAGTATTTT.